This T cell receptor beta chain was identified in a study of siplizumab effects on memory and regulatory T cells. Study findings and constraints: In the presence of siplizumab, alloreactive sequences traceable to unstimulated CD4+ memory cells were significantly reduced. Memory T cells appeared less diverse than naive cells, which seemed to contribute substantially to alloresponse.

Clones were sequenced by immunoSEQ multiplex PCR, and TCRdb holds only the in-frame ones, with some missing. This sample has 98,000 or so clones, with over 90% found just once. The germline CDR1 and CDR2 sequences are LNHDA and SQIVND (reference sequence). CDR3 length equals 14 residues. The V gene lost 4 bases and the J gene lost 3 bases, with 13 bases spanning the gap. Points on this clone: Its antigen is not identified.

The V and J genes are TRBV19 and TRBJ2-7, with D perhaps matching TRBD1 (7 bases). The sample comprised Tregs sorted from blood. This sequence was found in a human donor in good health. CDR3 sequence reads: CASSTAGGLYEQYF. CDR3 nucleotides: TGTGCCAGTAGTACGGCAGGGGGGCTCTACGAGCAGTACTTC.